The 20 T cell receptor beta chains given below trace back to one sample, sequenced in a study of Graves' ophthalmopathy and Graves' hyperthyroidism. Beta-chain TCR CDR3 regions were amplified from RNA transcripts. An opening RT-PCR round employed HTBI primers and preceded a second-round multiplex PCR. TCRdb called the multiplex PCR reads again in MiXCR, with one record for every CDR3 protein. This table holds over a million distinct CDR3 sequences, around a third found once. Material for sequencing was peripheral blood or thyroid tissue (not recorded which). The source is an adult man with Graves' hyperthyroidism.

A note on this clonotype: This may stem from a read error, because a much larger clone lies one nucleotide away. The chain recombines TRBV4-2 with TRBJ1-1, with D unclear. Trimming stripped 1 base from V and 1 base from J, with 10 bases between. CDR3 length: 15 amino acids. Germline V CDR1 and CDR2: LGHNA, YNFKEQ. CDR3: CASSQVLSRNTEAFF. CDR3 DNA sequence: TGTGCCAGCAGCCAAGTCCTGAGTCGGAACACTGAAGCTTTCTTT.

J is TRBJ1-5 and V is TRBV19, with 7 bases fitting TRBD1. Germline CDR1 reads LNHDA; CDR2 reads SQIVND (reference sequence). The length of the CDR3 is 16 residues. Trimming cost V 9 bases and J 2 bases; bases outside gene matches: 13. CDR3 sequence: CASSPLPQGGNQPQHF. The CDR3, as DNA: TGTGCCAGCAGTCCACTACCTCAGGGGGGCAATCAGCCCCAGCATTTT.

The V gene is TRBV20-1, the J gene TRBJ2-3; D is unclear. The V gene's germline CDR1 is DFQATT and CDR2 SNEGSKA (reference sequence). V lost 1 base and J lost 1, with 15 bases in between. This CDR3 is 16 amino acids long. As DNA, the CDR3 is TGCAGTGCTAGAGCGGCGGCTACTCGAGGCACAGATACGCAGTATTTT. It specifies CSARAAATRGTDTQYF.

The CDR3 DNA is TGTGCCAGCAGGGCCCTAAGGGTCGGACTAGCCGTAGAGACCCAGTACTTC. Amino acids: CASRALRVGLAVETQYF. V usage is TRBV7-9 and J usage is TRBJ2-5, with 8 bases identical to TRBD2. Germline V lookup: CDR1 SEHNR, CDR2 FQNEAQ (reference sequence). Germline trimming cut 6 bases from V and 4 bases from J; bases unmatched to any gene: 16. This CDR3 region has 17 residues.

This clonotype was picked up many times. This CDR3 reads CASSSSGTRYEQYF. The CDR3, as DNA: TGTGCCAGCAGCTCCAGCGGGACTAGATACGAGCAGTACTTC. This rearrangement joins TRBV5-5 to TRBJ2-7; TRBD2 matches 8 bases. Germline-derived CDR1 and CDR2 are SGHKS and YYEKEE (reference sequence). Germline trimming cut 3 bases from V and 4 bases from J; bases unmatched to any gene: 6. The CDR3 consists of 14 residues.

This clonotype was counted a few times. This chain joins TRBV28 and TRBJ1-1, with 7 bases identical to TRBD1. The CDR3 has 15 amino acids. In germline, CDR1 is MDHEN, CDR2 SYDVKM. V lost 6 bases and J lost 1; bases outside the gene matches: 8. The CDR3 coding sequence is TGTGCCAGCAGGGACCGGACAGGCACGAACACTGAAGCTTTCTTT. As protein: CASRDRTGTNTEAFF.

The chain couples TRBV29-1 to TRBJ2-5; D is undetermined. Germline V lookup: CDR1 SQVTM, CDR2 ANQGSEA. The CDR3 runs to 11 residues. V was trimmed by 8 bases and J by 4 bases, leaving 11 bases between them. The CDR3 bases are TGCAGCCCGACCCGGGTAGAGACCCAGTACTTC. Its translation is CSPTRVETQYF.

This clonotype appeared a single time. The gene calls are TRBV10-3 and TRBJ2-7; 8 nucleotides match TRBD2. The V gene end was trimmed by 7 bases and the J gene end by 4 bases; junction bases not matched to a gene: 9. Germline V gene sequence: CDR1 ENHRY, CDR2 SYGVKD. This CDR3 has 14 residues. The DNA of the CDR3 is TGTGCCATCACGGGGGGGGGCCGTCAGTACGAGCAGTACTTC. Translated: CAITGGGRQYEQYF.

This clonotype has ten or more counts. V gene TRBV29-1 combines with J gene TRBJ1-3, with D possibly TRBD1 on 6 matching bases. The CDR3 totals 17 residues. The ends were cut back, 2 bases at V and 3 bases at J, with 20 bases in the middle. Germline values: CDR1 SQVTM, CDR2 ANQGSEA. CDR3 sequence (DNA): TGCAGCGTTGAAAAGTTTTCTTGGACAGCTGGTGGAAACACCATATATTTT. Its translation: CSVEKFSWTAGGNTIYF.

This sequence joins TRBV20-1 and TRBJ1-2; 8 bases match TRBD1. The CDR3 is made up of 13 amino acids. Germline V gene lookup returns CDR1 DFQATT and CDR2 SNEGSKA (reference sequence). The V and J ends lost 3 bases and 4 bases, in that order; junction bases with no gene match: 4. The CDR3 here is CSASQGAVYGYTF. Here the CDR3 DNA reads TGCAGTGCTAGTCAGGGGGCCGTCTATGGCTACACCTTC.

This clonotype was seen a handful of times. The V and J genes are TRBV20-1 and TRBJ1-5; 8 bases align to TRBD1. Per germline, CDR1 DFQATT and CDR2 SNEGSKA (reference sequence). The CDR3 consists of 16 residues. The junction had 7 bases not matched to a gene; V was cut back by 2 bases and J by 1 base. The CDR3 protein is CSARTRQGRSNQPQHF. CDR3 in DNA: TGCAGTGCTAGAACCCGACAGGGGCGCAGCAATCAGCCCCAGCATTTT.

This clonotype was counted many times. V and J are TRBV7-3 and TRBJ2-5, with D perhaps TRBD1 or TRBD2 (5 bases each). Trimming removed 1 base from V and 3 bases from J, with 12 bases in between. Germline V CDR1 and CDR2: SGHTA, FQGTGA. This CDR3 region has 15 residues. The CDR3 loop is CASSLRGRGEETQYF. CDR3 DNA sequence: TGTGCCAGCAGCTTAAGGGGCCGGGGAGAAGAGACCCAGTACTTC.

There are many counts of this clonotype. CDR3 in amino acids: CASDSGPEAFF. The CDR3 DNA reads as TGTGCCAGCGATTCAGGACCTGAAGCTTTCTTT. V and J are TRBV25-1 and TRBJ1-1; D unclear. The CDR3 is 11 amino acids. Trimming left V 8 bases short and J 6 bases short, with 10 bases between. Germline V gives CDR1 MGHDK, CDR2 SYGVNS.

The gene calls are TRBV7-2 and TRBJ2-7; D is perhaps TRBD1 (6 bases). The CDR3 has 13 residues. Germline V gives CDR1 SGHTA, CDR2 FQGNSA. Trimming took off 5 bases at V and 2 bases at J, with 10 bases between the two ends. CDR3 in DNA: TGTGCCAGCAGCCCAGGACAGCCCTACGAGCAGTACTTC. This translates into CASSPGQPYEQYF.

The V gene is TRBV20-1, the J gene TRBJ2-2; no reliable D call. V lost 6 bases and J 0 bases, leaving 11 bases between the germline ends. Germline V CDR1 and CDR2: DFQATT, SNEGSKA (reference sequence). The CDR3 has 14 residues. CDR3 sequence (DNA): TGCAGTGCAAGACCTAGGGCGAACACCGGGGAGCTGTTTTTT. Its translation is CSARPRANTGELFF.

The genes are TRBV18 and TRBJ2-7; the D gene is possibly TRBD1 (5 bases). The CDR3 spans 14 residues. V was shortened by 6 bases and J by 0 bases, with 12 bases between the two germline ends. CDR1 KGHSH and CDR2 LQKENI come from the germline V gene. The CDR3 region has the DNA TGTGCCAGCTCCCCCCCCGGACACTCCTACGAGCAGTACTTC. Amino acid sequence: CASSPPGHSYEQYF.

This clonotype was observed a handful of times. The V and J genes are TRBV19 and TRBJ2-7; a possible D gene is TRBD1 (6 bases). V shed 2 bases and J shed 4 bases, with 15 bases lying between them. Germline CDR1 reads LNHDA; CDR2 reads SQIVND (reference sequence). This CDR3 comprises 15 residues. The CDR3 DNA sequence: TGTGCCAGTAGTATATCTCGGGACACATATTACGAGCAGTACTTC. Amino acids: CASSISRDTYYEQYF.

This sequence joins TRBV29-1 and TRBJ1-6; TRBD1 might be the D (6 bases). The germline CDR1 and CDR2 sequences are SQVTM and ANQGSEA. Trimming pared 7 bases from V and 5 bases from J, leaving 18 bases between. There are 15 residues in the CDR3. The CDR3 DNA reads as TGCAGCGCCCGCCCCGGGGGCGCCAATAATTCACCCCTCCACTTT. Amino acids: CSARPGGANNSPLHF.

This chain uses TRBV6-5 with TRBJ1-1, with D possibly matching TRBD1 (6 bases). This CDR3 spans 16 amino acids. V was pared by 0 bases and J by 4 bases, with 15 bases between. The germline CDR1 and CDR2 sequences are MNHEY and SVGAGI. The CDR3 sequence: CASSYSRRGGTTEAFF. The DNA of the CDR3 is TGTGCCAGCAGTTACTCGCGGCGAGGGGGAACCACTGAAGCTTTCTTT.

The sample holds a few counts of this clonotype. This CDR3 is CSASYREQYF. In DNA form, the CDR3 reads TGCAGTGCTTCGTATCGCGAGCAGTACTTC. The chain joins TRBV20-1 to TRBJ2-7; no firm D call. The CDR3 has 10 residues. V lost 5 bases and J lost 6, with 8 bases in between. CDR1 and CDR2 from the germline V gene are DFQATT and SNEGSKA (reference sequence).